The 32 T cell receptor beta chains presented below share a single source sample, sequenced in a study of T-cell memory formation after mild COVID-19. TCRdb used MiXCR to reprocess the 5' RACE reads, holding one entry per CDR3 protein. The sample has approximately 340,000 distinct CDR3 sequences; 13% are singletons. Sequenced: PBMCs or a T cell subset sorted from them (not recorded which). These TCRs come from a man in his late teens or twenties who had mild COVID-19 (a few samples of this study predate the infection). Cell type and time point are not known.

This clonotype was counted a few times. V and J are TRBV20-1 and TRBJ2-3; D unclear. The CDR3 covers 11 residues. From germline, CDR1 is DFQATT and CDR2 SNEGSKA (reference sequence). CDR3 nucleotides: TGCAGGCCCAAAAACGGTGATACGCAGTATTTT. It codes for CRPKNGDTQYF.

CDR3 DNA sequence: TGCAGCGCCGCCACAGGGGGGCAAGAGACCCAGTACTTC. It specifies CSAATGGQETQYF. V gene TRBV29-1 combines with J gene TRBJ2-5; 8 bases line up with TRBD1. Per the germline V gene, CDR1 is SQVTM and CDR2 is ANQGSEA. J was trimmed by 2 bases and V by 7 bases; bases with no gene match: 6. CDR3 size: 13 residues.

There are many counts of this clonotype. The CDR3 DNA sequence: TGTGCCAGCAGCGGTAGCGGGGGGGCCGAGACCCAGTACTTC. It encodes CASSGSGGAETQYF. This rearrangement joins TRBV2 to TRBJ2-5, with 11 bases identical to TRBD2. The CDR3 length is 14 residues. Germline CDR1 reads SNHLY; CDR2 reads FYNNEI. The junction had 5 bases not matched to a gene; V was cut back by 6 bases and J by 5 bases.

This clonotype showed up just a few times. The rearrangement joins TRBV12-3 or TRBV12-4 to TRBJ1-1; D is undetermined. Trimming stripped 2 bases from V and 6 bases from J, with 7 bases between. The CDR3 consists of 12 residues. CDR3 protein: CASSLIGSEAFF. The CDR3 nucleotides are TGTGCCAGCAGTTTAATTGGTTCTGAAGCTTTCTTT.

The table lists this clonotype with a few counts. This rearrangement joins TRBV3-1 to TRBJ1-1; 11 bases are a match to TRBD1. This CDR3 has 15 amino acids. V shed 5 bases, J shed 4 bases, and the junction held 6 bases outside the gene matches. CDR1 and CDR2 (germline): LGHDT, YNNKEL (reference sequence). The DNA for the CDR3 is TGTGCCAGCAGCGGATATGGACAGGGGGCCACTGAAGCTTTCTTT. Translation gives CASSGYGQGATEAFF.

Only a few counts were recorded for this clonotype. V usage is TRBV9 and J usage is TRBJ2-7, with TRBD2 identical over 7 bases. Looked up from germline, CDR1 is SGDLS and CDR2 is YYNGEE. V lost 0 bases and J lost 2; bases outside the gene matches: 14. CDR3 size: 18 residues. CDR3 loop: CASSVGSGVLATAYEQYF. CDR3 nucleotide sequence: TGTGCCAGCAGCGTAGGCAGCGGGGTACTAGCGACTGCCTACGAGCAGTACTTC.

This clonotype was observed a handful of times. The V and J genes are TRBV15 and TRBJ1-3; D not certain. Per the germline V gene, CDR1 is LNHNV and CDR2 is YYDKDF (reference sequence). The V end lost 5 bases, the J end lost 0 bases, and 14 bases lay between the germline ends. CDR3 size: 16 residues. CDR3 DNA sequence: TGTGCCACCAGCCGGGAACAGATCCGCTCTGGAAACACCATATATTTT. Its protein product is CATSREQIRSGNTIYF.

In this sample, this clonotype turned up many times. The rearrangement links TRBV11-2 to TRBJ2-1, with 7 bases lining up with TRBD2. With V trimmed by 4 bases and J by 2 bases, 11 bases remained unmatched. This CDR3 is 17 amino acids long. CDR1 is SGHAT, CDR2 FQNNGV, per germline. The CDR3 DNA reads TGTGCCAGCAGCTCGCAAAAAGCGGGGACGACCTACAATGAGCAGTTCTTC. Translating it yields CASSSQKAGTTYNEQFF.

There are a few counts of this clonotype. The chain links TRBV20-1 to TRBJ2-2; the D gene is possibly TRBD1 (6 bases). There are 15 residues in the CDR3. CDR1 and CDR2 from the germline V gene are DFQATT and SNEGSKA (reference sequence). Trimming removed 6 bases from V and 2 bases from J, with 16 bases in between. CDR3 loop: CSAPQGRGNTGELFF. The DNA for the CDR3 is TGCAGTGCCCCACAGGGCAGGGGAAACACCGGGGAGCTGTTTTTT.

This clonotype was seen a few times. This chain connects TRBV9 to TRBJ1-5; D gene uncertain. This CDR3 is 14 amino acids long. Germline CDR1 is SGDLS and CDR2 is YYNGEE. V was shortened by 4 bases and J by 5 bases, with 13 bases between the two germline ends. The CDR3 is CASSPRYSYQPQHF. The DNA of the CDR3 is TGTGCCAGCAGCCCCCGGTACAGTTATCAGCCCCAGCATTTT.

The chain carries TRBV5-1 and TRBJ1-2; D may be TRBD1 (5 bases). Germline CDR1 reads SGHRS; CDR2 reads YFSETQ. CDR3 length equals 15 residues. The germline V and J ends were trimmed by 4 bases and 4 bases, with 17 bases remaining between them. The DNA for the CDR3 is TGCGCCAGCAGCCCCGCCCAGGTTGGGGGCTATGGCTACACCTTC. This gives the protein CASSPAQVGGYGYTF.

This clonotype was detected many times. The V call is TRBV5-1, the J call TRBJ2-7; maybe TRBD2 (7 bases). The V gene's germline CDR1 is SGHRS and CDR2 YFSETQ. With 3 bases removed from V and 2 bases from J, the gap between germline ends came to 12 bases. The CDR3 consists of 14 residues. The CDR3 region is CASSWRGGAYEQYF. CDR3 nucleotide sequence: TGCGCCAGCAGCTGGAGGGGGGGGGCCTACGAGCAGTACTTC.

The rearrangement joins TRBV7-3 to TRBJ2-2, with 8 positions matching TRBD2. The germline V gene encodes CDR1 SGHTA and CDR2 FQGTGA. The CDR3 loop spans 15 amino acids. With V trimmed by 5 bases and J by 7 bases, 9 bases remained unmatched. In DNA, the CDR3 is TGTGCCAGCAGCAGCCCGTCGGGGGGGAGCGGGGAGCTGTTTTTT. Translated: CASSSPSGGSGELFF.

This clonotype occurred a few times. The rearrangement joins TRBV7-2 to TRBJ2-5, with TRBD2 matching over 11 bases. The germline V gene encodes CDR1 SGHTA and CDR2 FQGNSA. The V segment lost 5 bases and the J segment 2 bases; nucleotides outside the gene matches: 7. CDR3 length: 16 residues. For the CDR3, the DNA is TGTGCCAGCAGCCGACTAGCGGGGTCTCGTCAAGAGACCCAGTACTTC. Amino acids: CASSRLAGSRQETQYF.

Many counts were recorded for this clonotype. This sequence joins TRBV5-1 and TRBJ2-1, with TRBD2 identical over 8 bases. Trimming removed 5 bases from V and 3 bases from J; junction bases left unmatched: 7. The CDR3 length is 15 residues. Germline-derived CDR1 and CDR2 are SGHRS and YFSETQ. CDR3 DNA sequence: TGCGCCAGCAGTCGGAGCGGGGGACACTACAATGAGCAGTTCTTC. This sequence encodes CASSRSGGHYNEQFF.

The chain employs TRBV5-1 and TRBJ2-1; 10 bases align to TRBD2. The CDR3 is 16 amino acids. V lost 3 bases and J lost 4; bases outside the gene matches: 7. The germline gives CDR1 SGHRS, CDR2 YFSETQ. CDR3 residues: CASSSSSGGAYNEQFF. The CDR3 DNA reads as TGCGCCAGCAGCTCTTCTAGCGGGGGAGCATACAATGAGCAGTTCTTC.

The rearrangement joins TRBV4-1 to TRBJ2-1; 9 positions match TRBD1. CDR1 MGHRA and CDR2 YSYEKL come from the germline V gene. The CDR3 consists of 18 residues. With V trimmed by 5 bases and J by 2 bases, 13 bases remained unmatched. The CDR3, as DNA: TGCGCCAGCAGCTCTCCGGGACAGGGAGGACCAACCTACAATGAGCAGTTCTTC. Protein product: CASSSPGQGGPTYNEQFF.

There are a few counts of this clonotype. CDR3 DNA sequence: TGTGCCAGCCACTGGGGGGGGGGTAACACTGAAGCTTTCTTT. Protein product: CASHWGGGNTEAFF. This chain connects TRBV6-5 to TRBJ1-1, with D maybe TRBD1 (5 bases). V lost 8 bases and J 2 bases, leaving 15 bases between the germline ends. The V gene's germline CDR1 is MNHEY and CDR2 SVGAGI. This CDR3 is 14 amino acids long.

This clonotype was detected a few times. The V call is TRBV6-5, the J call TRBJ1-1, with unresolved D. The CDR3 is 13 amino acids. From germline, CDR1 is MNHEY and CDR2 SVGAGI. V was pared by 2 bases and J by 6 bases, with 10 bases between. CDR3 residues: CASSYEARAEAFF. In DNA, the CDR3 is TGTGCCAGCAGTTACGAGGCACGCGCTGAAGCTTTCTTT.

This clonotype was counted at least ten times. The V call is TRBV7-8, the J call TRBJ2-3, with 11 positions matching TRBD2. The CDR3 has 16 residues. Germline CDR1 is SGHVS and CDR2 is FQNEAQ. Unmatched junction bases numbered 4, after V lost 1 base and J lost 4 bases. CDR3 loop: CASSLVGLAGPDTQYF. In DNA form, the CDR3 reads TGTGCCAGCAGCTTAGTAGGACTAGCGGGTCCAGATACGCAGTATTTT.

Note on this clonotype: A junction end diverges from the germline sequence, so it may reflect a read error. The chain couples TRBV7-7 to TRBJ2-5; D may be TRBD1 or TRBD2 (5 bases each). The germline V gene has CDR1 SSHAT and CDR2 FNYEAQ (reference sequence). The CDR3 runs 14 residues. The CDR3 reads CASSSLGVQETQYF. CDR3 DNA sequence: TGTGCTAGCAGTTCCTTGGGGGTCCAAGAGACCCAGTACTTC.

This chain uses TRBV15 with TRBJ2-5; tentatively, D is TRBD2 (6 bases). CDR1 LNHNV and CDR2 YYDKDF come from the germline V gene (reference sequence). V shed 5 bases and J shed 5 bases, with 18 bases lying between them. The CDR3 consists of 15 residues. CDR3 region: CATSEQRRGMETQYF. CDR3 in DNA: TGTGCCACCAGCGAACAGCGGAGGGGTATGGAGACCCAGTACTTC.

This chain uses TRBV4-3 with TRBJ2-2; TRBD2 matches 8 bases. Losses at the gene ends were 0 bases for V and 1 base for J; bases not matched to a gene: 4. The CDR3 has 17 residues. From germline, CDR1 is LGHNA and CDR2 YSLEER. The CDR3, as DNA: TGCGCCAGCAGCCAAGATAGAAGCGGGGGGAACACCGGGGAGCTGTTTTTT. Translating it yields CASSQDRSGGNTGELFF.

The J gene is TRBJ2-2, the V gene TRBV7-3; 8 bases match TRBD2. The J segment lost 7 bases and the V segment lost 5 bases, leaving 12 bases of the junction unmatched. From germline, CDR1 is SGHTA and CDR2 FQGTGA. The CDR3 extends over 16 amino acids. The CDR3: CASSRSPRGAVGELFF. The CDR3 region has the DNA TGTGCCAGCAGCCGAAGCCCGCGGGGGGCGGTCGGGGAGCTGTTTTTT.

This clonotype was recorded many times. The J gene is TRBJ1-5, the V gene TRBV20-1; D is uncertain. Between the trimmed V and J ends, which lost 3 bases and 0 bases, there was a span of 6 bases. This CDR3 has 13 residues. Germline-derived CDR1 and CDR2 are DFQATT and SNEGSKA (reference sequence). The CDR3 coding sequence is TGCAGTGCTAGTAGTGATAGCAATCAGCCCCAGCATTTT. It translates to CSASSDSNQPQHF.

Only a few counts were recorded for this clonotype. The chain combines TRBV7-9 with TRBJ2-3, with 8 bases lining up with TRBD1. This CDR3 comprises 16 residues. The trim removed 0 bases at V and 1 base at J, leaving 3 bases unmatched. Germline V gene data show CDR1 as SEHNR and CDR2 as FQNEAQ (reference sequence). CDR3 sequence reads: CASSLAPGQGTDTQYF. In nucleotides, the CDR3 is TGTGCCAGCAGCTTAGCCCCGGGACAGGGCACAGATACGCAGTATTTT.

This clonotype was observed at least ten times. The chain carries TRBV11-2 and TRBJ2-2, with 7 positions matching TRBD2. CDR1 is SGHAT, CDR2 FQNNGV, per germline. J gave up 1 base and V 6 bases, and 8 bases lay outside the gene matches. This CDR3 is 16 amino acids long. The CDR3 here is CASRRISGQNTGELFF. For the CDR3, the DNA is TGTGCCAGCAGACGCATTAGCGGGCAGAACACCGGGGAGCTGTTTTTT.

The V gene is TRBV20-1, the J gene TRBJ2-7; D tentatively reads TRBD1 or TRBD2 (5 bases each). In germline, CDR1 is DFQATT, CDR2 SNEGSKA (reference sequence). This CDR3 has 14 residues. Trimming cost V 2 bases and J 1 base, with 12 bases left between them. This chain's CDR3 is CSARSGTSSYEQYF. CDR3 bases: TGCAGTGCTAGATCCGGGACGTCGTCCTACGAGCAGTACTTC.

The V gene is TRBV4-3, the J gene TRBJ2-2, with 9 positions matching TRBD2. After removal of 1 base from V and 3 bases from J, the junction contained 6 bases not matched to a gene. The CDR3 has 17 amino acids. Germline V CDR1 and CDR2: LGHNA, YSLEER. The CDR3 sequence is CASSQGVAGAHTGELFF. DNA of the CDR3: TGCGCCAGCAGCCAAGGAGTAGCGGGGGCCCACACCGGGGAGCTGTTTTTT.

This clonotype was counted many times. The chain joins TRBV4-3 to TRBJ2-7; 7 positions agree with TRBD1. The germline V gene has CDR1 LGHNA and CDR2 YSLEER. CDR3 length: 14 amino acids. The trim removed 0 bases at V and 3 bases at J, leaving 2 bases unmatched. CDR3 sequence: CASSQEYRGYEQYF. DNA of the CDR3: TGCGCCAGCAGCCAAGAGTACAGGGGCTACGAGCAGTACTTC.

This chain joins TRBV7-9 and TRBJ1-6; D call uncertain. This CDR3 spans 15 amino acids. Germline-derived CDR1 and CDR2 are SEHNR and FQNEAQ (reference sequence). V lost 1 base and J 0 bases, leaving 4 bases between the germline ends. The CDR3 bases are TGTGCCAGCAGCTTAGGCGGCTCCTATAATTCACCCCTCCACTTT. It codes for CASSLGGSYNSPLHF.

This clonotype was counted between two and nine times. The chain uses TRBV25-1 and TRBJ1-1; 8 bases are shared with TRBD1. This CDR3 contains 13 residues. V gave up 4 bases and J gave up 3 bases; unmatched junction bases: 1. Germline CDR1 is MGHDK and CDR2 is SYGVNS. The CDR3 region is CASSGRGHTEAFF. Written as DNA, the CDR3 is TGTGCCAGCAGTGGCAGGGGGCACACTGAAGCTTTCTTT.